These T cell receptor beta chains were read from a single sample in a study of T cell responses to AZD1222 COVID-19 vaccine. The table came from immunoSEQ multiplex PCR; TCRdb's copy has only in-frame clones and leaves some out. The sample shows 100,000 to 150,000 clones, roughly 90% of them seen only once. The sample here was peripheral blood, taken on day 0 of AZD1222 vaccination. The receptor set was obtained from an adult in good health. CDR3s include the opening cysteine and the closing phenylalanine or tryptophan. The D gene is left open where the match is weak. Clone size is stated in some rows and not others, as once, few, many or a class when expanded.

J,D,size,V,DNA,CDR3
TRBJ2-1,.,.,TRBV10-1,TGCGCCACAGCCCCTCGAAGGTGGAGCTCCTACAATGAGCAGTTCTTC,CATAPRRWSSYNEQFF
TRBJ2-7,TRBD2,.,TRBV14,TGTGCCAGCAGCCAAGGCGGGAGTCTCGACGAGCAGTACTTC,CASSQGGSLDEQYF
TRBJ2-3,TRBD2,once,TRBV9,TGTGCCAGCAGCCTTCACTCGGGGGGGCAACCAGATACGCAGTATTTT,CASSLHSGGQPDTQYF
TRBJ1-1,.,.,TRBV30,TGTGCCTGGAAGGGGGAGTTGACTGAAGCTTTCTTT,CAWKGELTEAFF
TRBJ2-7,.,.,TRBV7-8,TGTGCCAGCAGCTTAGGAGAGCTAAGGAACGAGCAGTACTTC,CASSLGELRNEQYF
TRBJ2-1,TRBD2,.,TRBV20-1,TGCAGTGCTAGTTCAGCGGGAGGATTGCACAATGAGCAGTTCTTC,CSASSAGGLHNEQFF
TRBJ2-3,TRBD2,.,TRBV6-4,TGTGCCAGCAGTCCACGACTAGCGGCTAGCACAGATACGCAGTATTTT,CASSPRLAASTDTQYF
TRBJ2-2,.,many,TRBV19,TGTGCCAGTAGTCCCCCGGGAGCGGGCACCGGGGAGCTGTTTTTT,CASSPPGAGTGELFF
TRBJ1-5,.,.,TRBV28,TGTGCCAGCACGTATGGGGGCGACCAGCCCCAGCATTTT,CASTYGGDQPQHF
TRBJ2-5,.,.,TRBV10-3,TGTGCCATCAAGACTAGTGAAGAGACCCAGTACTTC,CAIKTSEETQYF
TRBJ1-5,.,.,TRBV18,TGTGCCAGCTCAGCAGAACAGGGCCGGTATAGCAATCAGCCCCAGCATTTT,CASSAEQGRYSNQPQHF
TRBJ1-2,.,.,TRBV10-2,TGCGCCAGCAGTGCTGGTCACCAATCGAACGGCTACACCTTC,CASSAGHQSNGYTF
TRBJ1-2,.,.,TRBV5-6,TGTGCCAGCAGCTCGGGGCACTCCTTTTGGGGCTACACCTTC,CASSSGHSFWGYTF
TRBJ2-5,.,.,TRBV3-1/TRBV3-2,TGTGCCAGCAGCCCTGGGTTCGGAGAGACCCAGTACTTC,CASSPGFGETQYF
TRBJ2-5,.,.,TRBV7-9,TGTGCCAGCAGCACAAGGACAGTCCAAGAGACCCAGTACTTC,CASSTRTVQETQYF
TRBJ2-5,.,once,TRBV5-1,TGCGCCAGCAGCCCCAACCCCAAAGAGACCCAGTACTTC,CASSPNPKETQYF
TRBJ2-1,.,.,TRBV4-1,TGCGCCAGCAGCCAAGATCCAGGCGCGTACGAGCAGTTCTTC,CASSQDPGAYEQFF
TRBJ2-7,TRBD2,.,TRBV7-3,TGTGCCAGCAGCTTACGGGGGGAGAGGGTCTACGAGCAGTACTTC,CASSLRGERVYEQYF
TRBJ1-4,.,.,TRBV12-5,TGTGCTAGTGGCCACATCCGGGGTCGGGAAGAAAAACTGTTTTTT,CASGHIRGREEKLFF
TRBJ1-1,.,.,TRBV7-3,TGTGCCAGCAGCCCCCTTGGAGGGGCATTCTCTGAAGCTTTCTTT,CASSPLGGAFSEAFF
TRBJ1-1,.,once,TRBV30,TGTGCCTGGAGTGTACAGGGCGAGAACACTGAAGCTTTCTTT,CAWSVQGENTEAFF
TRBJ2-5,.,.,TRBV7-6,TGTGCCAGCAGCGCCGCTGTGAGTCCTCCCTCACCGGAGTACTTC,CASSAAVSPPSPEYF
TRBJ1-4,.,.,TRBV2,TGTGCCAGCAGTTACCTTACAACTAATGAAAAACTGTTTTTT,CASSYLTTNEKLFF
TRBJ1-2,.,.,TRBV11-2,TGTGCCAGCAGCTTAGGGGGATTTCTGACGGGCTACACCTTC,CASSLGGFLTGYTF
TRBJ1-6,.,few,TRBV7-2,TGTGCCAGCAGCTTAGCGGTGCAGGGTTTTTCACCCCTCCACTTT,CASSLAVQGFSPLHF
TRBJ1-1,TRBD1,.,TRBV15,TGTGCCACCAGCAGATTATTCACAGGGGCTGATGAAGCTTTCTTT,CATSRLFTGADEAFF
TRBJ1-1,.,.,TRBV24-1,TGTGCCACCAGTGATTTGCCGGGGGGGATATTTGGGGTTTCGCCTGAAGCTTTCTTT,CATSDLPGGIFGVSPEAFF
TRBJ1-4,TRBD1,.,TRBV7-9,TGTGCCAGCAGCTTAGACCCCGGGACAGGACTCGAAAAACTGTTTTTT,CASSLDPGTGLEKLFF
TRBJ1-5,TRBD1,.,TRBV27,TGTGCCAGCAGTTTACGCGCGCCGGGACAGGGCAAAGGGCCCCAGCATTTT,CASSLRAPGQGKGPQHF
TRBJ2-5,.,.,TRBV18,TGTGCCAGCTCACCTAACAGGGTCCAGTACCAAGAGACCCAGTACTTC,CASSPNRVQYQETQYF
TRBJ2-1,.,once,TRBV29-1,TGCAGCGTTCACCGGGATTACAATGAGCAGTTCTTC,CSVHRDYNEQFF
TRBJ1-1,.,.,TRBV3-1/TRBV3-2,TGTGCCAGCAGCTCAGAAGGGGCCCGGGTGGGCACTGAAGCTTTCTTT,CASSSEGARVGTEAFF
TRBJ1-5,.,.,TRBV24-1,TGTGCCACCGATGACGGCCCCCGGCAGCCCCAGCATTTT,CATDDGPRQPQHF
TRBJ1-1,.,.,TRBV10-3,TGTGCCATCAGTGAGCCCGGACGTACGAACACTGAAGCTTTCTTT,CAISEPGRTNTEAFF
TRBJ1-1,.,.,TRBV18,TGTGCCAGCTCGTCGACAGAGAACACTGAAGCTTTCTTT,CASSSTENTEAFF
TRBJ2-7,.,.,TRBV21-1,TGTGCCAGCAGCAAAGGTAGACAGGGTGGCTTATCCTACGAGCAGTACTTC,CASSKGRQGGLSYEQYF
TRBJ2-3,.,.,TRBV5-6,TGTGCCAGCAGTTCATGGGGTGACGATACGCAGTATTTT,CASSSWGDDTQYF
TRBJ1-1,.,.,TRBV7-2,TGTGCCAGCAGCTTAGAGAGGGGGACTGAAGCTTTCTTT,CASSLERGTEAFF
TRBJ2-6,.,.,TRBV6-2/TRBV6-3,TGTGCCAGCAGCCGGGACCTCCCCGGGGCCAACGTCCTGACTTTC,CASSRDLPGANVLTF
TRBJ1-5,.,.,TRBV18,TGTGCCAGCTCACCCTTCAGTAGAGAGGATCAGCCCCAGCATTTT,CASSPFSREDQPQHF
TRBJ1-1,.,.,TRBV4-2,TGTGCCAGCAGCCAAGATTGGGGCACTGAAGCTTTCTTT,CASSQDWGTEAFF
TRBJ2-7,.,.,TRBV11-2,TGTGCCAGCAGGGAGGATCAGCGGTTATTCGCCGAGCAGTACTTC,CASREDQRLFAEQYF
TRBJ1-2,.,.,TRBV10-2,TGCGCCAGCAGCGGACAAGGGGGGCGGTTTGGCTACACCTTC,CASSGQGGRFGYTF
TRBJ2-1,TRBD2,.,TRBV13,TGTGCCAGCAGCCTCTTAGGAGCGGGAGTGCCGAATGAGCAGTTCTTC,CASSLLGAGVPNEQFF
TRBJ1-1,TRBD1,.,TRBV6-2/TRBV6-3,TGTGCCAGCAGTAGGGGGCAACGCGGCGGACCGAACACTGAAGCTTTCTTT,CASSRGQRGGPNTEAFF
TRBJ2-7,.,.,TRBV28,TGTGCCAGCAGTTTAGAGACAGGTCCGTACGAGCAGTACTTC,CASSLETGPYEQYF
TRBJ1-1,.,.,TRBV29-1,TGCAGCGTGGATACAGATGAAGCTTTCTTT,CSVDTDEAFF
TRBJ1-2,.,.,TRBV11-2,TGTGCCAGCAGCTTAGTAGGCGGCAGTGATGAAACTAACTATGGCTACACCTTC,CASSLVGGSDETNYGYTF
TRBJ2-7,TRBD2,.,TRBV7-3,TGTGCCAGCAGCCCCACCGGTGGGGGAGGGTACGAGCAGTACTTC,CASSPTGGGGYEQYF
TRBJ1-2,.,.,TRBV29-1,TGCAGCGTTGAAGAGGGGCAGGGGTACTATGGCTACACCTTC,CSVEEGQGYYGYTF
TRBJ2-7,TRBD1,.,TRBV19,TGTGCCAGTAGTTCACAGGGGGATAGCATCCAGCAGTACTTC,CASSSQGDSIQQYF
TRBJ1-1,.,.,TRBV7-2,TGTGCCAGCAGCTTAACCACGGATATGGGCACTGAAGCTTTCTTT,CASSLTTDMGTEAFF
TRBJ2-5,TRBD1,.,TRBV18,TGTGCCAGTCACAGGGGTCAGCAAGAGACCCAGTACTTC,CASHRGQQETQYF
TRBJ2-1,.,.,TRBV15,TGTGCCACCAGCAGAGATCTCTCGGGACGGGAGCAGTTCTTC,CATSRDLSGREQFF
TRBJ1-5,.,once,TRBV23-1,TGCGCCAGCGTACCGGGGGCAGGCAATCAGCCCCAGCATTTT,CASVPGAGNQPQHF
TRBJ2-1,.,few,TRBV5-4,TGTGCCAGCAGCTTGGCAAATGAGCAGTTCTTC,CASSLANEQFF
TRBJ2-2,.,many,TRBV7-9,TGTGCCAGCACCTCGTATACAGGGCTCGCCGGGGAGCTGTTTTTT,CASTSYTGLAGELFF
TRBJ1-2,.,.,TRBV5-1,TGCGCCAGCAGCTTGCAGGGTAACTATGGCTACACCTTC,CASSLQGNYGYTF
TRBJ1-2,TRBD1,.,TRBV28,TGTGCCAGCATTTCGGGACAGTCTCAAAGCTACACCTTC,CASISGQSQSYTF
TRBJ1-4,.,.,TRBV18,TGTGCCAGCTCGGAAAAAGGGGGGGAAAAACTGTTTTTT,CASSEKGGEKLFF